This passage covers 2 T cell receptor beta chains from one sample sequenced in a study of radiotherapy plus CTLA-4 blockade in lung cancer. Measured with immunoSEQ multiplex PCR; TCRdb has only the in-frame clones, and not every one. The data show around 38,000 clones, 65% to 90% seen once. The sample was peripheral blood, taken from a patient treated with radiotherapy plus ipilimumab. These receptors originate from a human donor with non-small cell lung cancer whose response to radiotherapy plus ipilimumab could not be evaluated.

This clone was found once. The chain couples TRBV5-6 to TRBJ2-5, with 10 bases that match TRBD2. The CDR3 is 14 amino acids. Per the germline V gene, CDR1 is SGHDT and CDR2 is YYEEEE. The ends lost 7 bases at V and 4 bases at J; junction bases unmatched: 7. The DNA for the CDR3 is TGTGCCAGCGCAGCGGGAGGGCCCAGAGAGACCCAGTACTTC. Amino acid sequence: CASAAGGPRETQYF. The full variable domain, rest sourced from reference TRBV5-6 and TRBJ2-5, is DAGVTQSPTHLIKTRGQQVTLRCSPKSGHDTVSWYQQALGQGPQFIFQYYEEEERQRGNFPDRFSGHQFPNYSSELNVNALLLGDSALYLCASAAGGPRETQYFGPGTRLLVL.

The chain couples TRBV7-8 to TRBJ2-2, with TRBD1 identical over 7 bases. The germline CDR1 and CDR2 sequences are SGHVS and FQNEAQ. J gave up 4 bases and V 5 bases, and 13 bases lay outside the gene matches. CDR3 size: 17 residues. The CDR3 nucleotides are TGTGCCAGCAGCCCGAGTTCCACAGGGGCCCTCACCGGGGAGCTGTTTTTT. Encoded protein: CASSPSSTGALTGELFF.